Listed below are T cell receptor beta chains from one sample, sequenced in a study of T cells in localized non-small cell lung cancer. Only in-frame clones appear in the TCRdb table, and some are missing; sequencing was by immunoSEQ multiplex PCR. The table lists fewer than 90,000 clones, roughly four fifths of them singletons. The material sequenced was peripheral blood, taken before any cancer treatment. Every receptor here comes from a man between 40 and 75 years old with stage I lung adenocarcinoma. The CDR3 runs from the conserved cysteine through the conserved F or W. Each record gives: J gene, clone size, V gene, D gene, CDR3 protein, CDR3 DNA. The D gene is left open where the match is weak. Size is stated for part of the rows, as once, few or many counts, or as a class when the clone is expanded.

J: TRBJ2-1
size: .
V: TRBV10-1
D: .
CDR3: CASSGKDGRTYNEQFF
DNA: TGCGCCAGCAGTGGCAAGGACGGAAGAACCTACAATGAGCAGTTCTTC

J: TRBJ1-1
size: .
V: TRBV25-1
D: .
CDR3: CASSPPELSLNTEAFF
DNA: TGTGCCAGCAGTCCCCCCGAGCTATCTCTCAACACTGAAGCTTTCTTT

J: TRBJ2-1
size: many
V: TRBV7-9
D: TRBD2
CDR3: CASSLGLAASYNEQFF
DNA: TGTGCCAGCAGCTTAGGACTAGCGGCCTCCTACAATGAGCAGTTCTTC

J: TRBJ2-5
size: once
V: TRBV9
D: TRBD1
CDR3: CASSYGQGQETQYF
DNA: TGTGCCAGCAGCTACGGACAGGGACAAGAGACCCAGTACTTC

J: TRBJ2-7
size: .
V: TRBV27
D: TRBD2
CDR3: CASSSLGTSLAYEQYF
DNA: TGTGCCAGCAGTTCCCTCGGGACTAGCCTGGCCTACGAGCAGTACTTC

J: TRBJ2-1
size: .
V: TRBV5-4
D: .
CDR3: CASSFGARRSNEQFF
DNA: TGTGCCAGCAGCTTCGGGGCACGCAGGAGCAATGAGCAGTTCTTC

J: TRBJ2-5
size: once
V: TRBV7-2
D: TRBD2
CDR3: CASSLRLAGVETQYF
DNA: TGTGCCAGCAGCCTCCGACTAGCGGGAGTTGAGACCCAGTACTTC

J: TRBJ2-7
size: .
V: TRBV29-1
D: TRBD2
CDR3: CSVGLAGGHEQYF
DNA: TGCAGCGTTGGACTAGCGGGAGGCCACGAGCAGTACTTC

J: TRBJ2-1
size: .
V: TRBV7-8
D: .
CDR3: CASSFGSREQFF
DNA: TGTGCCAGCAGCTTCGGGAGTCGGGAGCAGTTCTTC

J: TRBJ1-3
size: .
V: TRBV19
D: TRBD1
CDR3: CASSTDREISNTIYF
DNA: TGTGCCAGTAGTACCGACAGGGAGATCAGCAACACCATATATTTT